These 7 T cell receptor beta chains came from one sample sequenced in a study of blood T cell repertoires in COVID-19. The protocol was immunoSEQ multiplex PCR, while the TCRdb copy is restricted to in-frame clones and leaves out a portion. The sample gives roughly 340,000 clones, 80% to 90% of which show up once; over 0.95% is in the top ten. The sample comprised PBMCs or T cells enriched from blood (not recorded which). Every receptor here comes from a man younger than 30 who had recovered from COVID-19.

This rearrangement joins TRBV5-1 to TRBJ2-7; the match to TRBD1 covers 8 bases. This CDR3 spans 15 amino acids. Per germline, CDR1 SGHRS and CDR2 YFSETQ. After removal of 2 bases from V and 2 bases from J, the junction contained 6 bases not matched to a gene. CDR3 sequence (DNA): TGCGCCAGCAGCTTCGAGGGCAGGGGGCCCTACGAGCAGTACTTC. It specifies CASSFEGRGPYEQYF.

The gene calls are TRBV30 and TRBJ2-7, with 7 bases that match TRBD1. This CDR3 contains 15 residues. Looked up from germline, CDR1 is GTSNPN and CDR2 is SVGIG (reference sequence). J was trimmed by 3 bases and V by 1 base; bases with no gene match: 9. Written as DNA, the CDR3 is TGTGCCTGGAGTGCCCGTAGGGGACAGAACTACGAGCAGTACTTC. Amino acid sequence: CAWSARRGQNYEQYF.

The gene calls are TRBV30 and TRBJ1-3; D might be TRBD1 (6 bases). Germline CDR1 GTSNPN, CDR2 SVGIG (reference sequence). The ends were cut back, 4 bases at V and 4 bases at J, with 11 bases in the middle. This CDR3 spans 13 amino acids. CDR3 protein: CAWTRGLGNTIYF. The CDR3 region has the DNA TGTGCCTGGACGCGGGGGCTCGGAAACACCATATATTTT.

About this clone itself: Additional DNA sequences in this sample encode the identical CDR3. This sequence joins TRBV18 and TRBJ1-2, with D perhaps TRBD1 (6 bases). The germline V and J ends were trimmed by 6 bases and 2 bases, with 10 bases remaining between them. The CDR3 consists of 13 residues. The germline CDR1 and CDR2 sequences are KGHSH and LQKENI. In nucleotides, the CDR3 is TGTGCCAGCTCCCCAACAGGGAACTATGGCTACACCTTC. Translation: CASSPTGNYGYTF. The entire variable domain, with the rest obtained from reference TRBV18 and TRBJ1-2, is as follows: NAGVMQNPRHLVRRRGQEARLRCSPMKGHSHVYWYRQLPEEGLKFMVYLQKENIIDESGMPKERFSAEFPKEGPSILRIQQVVRGDSAAYFCASSPTGNYGYTFGSGTRLTVV.

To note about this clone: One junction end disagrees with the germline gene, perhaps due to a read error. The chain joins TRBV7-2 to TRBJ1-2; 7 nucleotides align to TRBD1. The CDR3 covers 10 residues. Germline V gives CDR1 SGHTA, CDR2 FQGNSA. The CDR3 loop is CASTNDRADF. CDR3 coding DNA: TGTGCCAGCACTAATGACAGGGCGGACTTC.

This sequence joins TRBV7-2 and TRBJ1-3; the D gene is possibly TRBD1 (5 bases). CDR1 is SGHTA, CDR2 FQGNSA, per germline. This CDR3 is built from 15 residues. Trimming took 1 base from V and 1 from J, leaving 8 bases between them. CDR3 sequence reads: CASSLGGASGNTIYF. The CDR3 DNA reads TGTGCCAGCAGCTTAGGTGGGGCGTCTGGAAACACCATATATTTT.

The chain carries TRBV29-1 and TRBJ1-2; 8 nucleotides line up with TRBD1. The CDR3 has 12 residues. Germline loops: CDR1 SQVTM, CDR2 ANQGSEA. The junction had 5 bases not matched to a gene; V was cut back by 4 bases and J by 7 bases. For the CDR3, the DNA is TGCAGCGTTGCACAGGGGGACCGTGGCTACACCTTC. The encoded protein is CSVAQGDRGYTF.